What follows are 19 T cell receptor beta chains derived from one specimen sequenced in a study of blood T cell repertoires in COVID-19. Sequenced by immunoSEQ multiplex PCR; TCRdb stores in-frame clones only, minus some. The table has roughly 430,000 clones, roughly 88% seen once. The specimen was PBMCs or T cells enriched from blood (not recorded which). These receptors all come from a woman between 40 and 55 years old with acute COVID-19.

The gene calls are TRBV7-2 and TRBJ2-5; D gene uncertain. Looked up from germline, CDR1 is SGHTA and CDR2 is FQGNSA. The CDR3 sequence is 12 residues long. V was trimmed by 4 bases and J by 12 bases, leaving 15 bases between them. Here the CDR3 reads CASSYLDLLKYF. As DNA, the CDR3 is TGTGCCAGCAGCTACTTAGATTTGCTGAAGTACTTC.

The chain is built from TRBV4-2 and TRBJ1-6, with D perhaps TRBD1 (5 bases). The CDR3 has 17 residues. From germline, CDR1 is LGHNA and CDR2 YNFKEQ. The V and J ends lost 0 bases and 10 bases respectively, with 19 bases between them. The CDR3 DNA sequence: TGTGCCAGCAGCCAAGAAGGGGAAGGTAGAGCGGGGTCACCCCTCCACTTT. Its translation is CASSQEGEGRAGSPLHF.

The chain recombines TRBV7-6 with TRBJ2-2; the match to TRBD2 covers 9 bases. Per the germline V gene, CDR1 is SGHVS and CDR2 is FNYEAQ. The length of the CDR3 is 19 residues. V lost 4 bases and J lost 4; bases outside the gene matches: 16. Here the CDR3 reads CASSSPGGSGGRATGELFF. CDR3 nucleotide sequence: TGTGCCAGCAGCTCCCCGGGAGGTAGCGGGGGACGTGCCACCGGGGAGCTGTTTTTT.

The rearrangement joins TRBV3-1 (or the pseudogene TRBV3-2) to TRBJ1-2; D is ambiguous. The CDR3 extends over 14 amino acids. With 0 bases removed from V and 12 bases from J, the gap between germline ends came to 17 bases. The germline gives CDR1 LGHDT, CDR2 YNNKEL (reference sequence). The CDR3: CASSQDEGRRSNTF. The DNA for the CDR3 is TGTGCCAGCAGCCAAGATGAGGGCCGCCGGTCGAACACCTTC.

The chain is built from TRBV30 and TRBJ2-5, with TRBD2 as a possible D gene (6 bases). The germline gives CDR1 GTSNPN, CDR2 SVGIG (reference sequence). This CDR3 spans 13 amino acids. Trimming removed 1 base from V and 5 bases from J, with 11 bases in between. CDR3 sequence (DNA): TGTGCCTGGAGTGGGGGCAGCGGGGAGACCCAGTACTTC. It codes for CAWSGGSGETQYF.

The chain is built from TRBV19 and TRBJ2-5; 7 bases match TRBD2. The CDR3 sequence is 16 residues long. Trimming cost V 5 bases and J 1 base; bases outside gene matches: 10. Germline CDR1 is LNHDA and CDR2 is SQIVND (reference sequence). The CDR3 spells CASSLVVAGFQETQYF. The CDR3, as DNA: TGTGCCAGTAGTCTCGTGGTAGCGGGCTTCCAAGAGACCCAGTACTTC.

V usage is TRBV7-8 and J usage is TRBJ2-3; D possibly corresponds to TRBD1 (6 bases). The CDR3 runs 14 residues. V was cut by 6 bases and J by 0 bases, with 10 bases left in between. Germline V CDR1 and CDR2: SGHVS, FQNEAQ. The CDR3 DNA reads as TGTGCCAGCAGGACGGGACAAAGCACAGATACGCAGTATTTT. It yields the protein CASRTGQSTDTQYF.

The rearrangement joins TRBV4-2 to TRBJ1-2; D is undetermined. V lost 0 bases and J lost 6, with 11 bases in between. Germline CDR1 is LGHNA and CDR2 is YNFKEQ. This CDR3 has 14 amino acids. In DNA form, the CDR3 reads TGTGCCAGCAGCCAAGATCGTTTTCGGGATGGCTACACCTTC. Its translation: CASSQDRFRDGYTF.

CDR3 sequence (DNA): TGCAGCGCCCAACCGGACAGGGGGAACGAGCAGTACTTC. Translating gives CSAQPDRGNEQYF. This chain connects TRBV29-1 to TRBJ2-7, with 10 bases aligning to TRBD1. Germline V gene sequence: CDR1 SQVTM, CDR2 ANQGSEA. After removal of 7 bases from V and 5 bases from J, the junction contained 8 bases not matched to a gene. The CDR3 runs 13 residues.

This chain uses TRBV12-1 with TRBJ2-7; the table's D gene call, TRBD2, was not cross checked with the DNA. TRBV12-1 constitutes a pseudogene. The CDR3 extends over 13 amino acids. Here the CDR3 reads CASSPTESYEQYF. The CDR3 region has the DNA TGTGCCAGCAGCCCCACCGAGTCCTACGAGCAGTACTTC.

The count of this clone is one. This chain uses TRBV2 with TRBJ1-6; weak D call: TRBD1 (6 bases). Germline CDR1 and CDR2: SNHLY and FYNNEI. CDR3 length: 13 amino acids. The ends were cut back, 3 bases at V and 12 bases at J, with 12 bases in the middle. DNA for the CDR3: TGTGCCAGCAGTGAGGGGGCGGACTTACCCCTCCACTTT. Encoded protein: CASSEGADLPLHF.

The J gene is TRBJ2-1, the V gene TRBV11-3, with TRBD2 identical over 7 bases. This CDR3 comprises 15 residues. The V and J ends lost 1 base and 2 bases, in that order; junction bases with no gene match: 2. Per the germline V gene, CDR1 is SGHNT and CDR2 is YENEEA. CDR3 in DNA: TGTGCCAGCAGCTTAGTAGCGGGCGCCTACAATGAGCAGTTCTTC. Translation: CASSLVAGAYNEQFF.

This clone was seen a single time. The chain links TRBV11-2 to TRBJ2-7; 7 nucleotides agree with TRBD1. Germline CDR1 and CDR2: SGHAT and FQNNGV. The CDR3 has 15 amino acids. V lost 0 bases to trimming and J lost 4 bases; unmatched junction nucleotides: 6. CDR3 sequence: CASSLDYGTDYEQYF. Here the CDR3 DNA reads TGTGCCAGCAGCTTAGATTACGGGACAGATTACGAGCAGTACTTC. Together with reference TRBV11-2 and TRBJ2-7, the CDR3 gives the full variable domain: EAGVAQSPRYKIIEKRQSVAFWCNPISGHATLYWYQQILGQGPKLLIQFQNNGVVDDSQLPKDRFSAERLKGVDSTLKIQPAKLEDSAVYLCASSLDYGTDYEQYFGPGTRLTVT.

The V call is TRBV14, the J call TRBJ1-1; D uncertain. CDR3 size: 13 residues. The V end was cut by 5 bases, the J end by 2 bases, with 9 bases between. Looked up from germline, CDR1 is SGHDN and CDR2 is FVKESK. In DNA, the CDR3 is TGTGCCAGCAGCTCTATGATCAACACTGAAGCTTTCTTT. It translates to CASSSMINTEAFF.

CDR3 loop: CASSLGGPGELFF. DNA for the CDR3: TGCGCCAGCAGCTTGGGGGGCCCCGGGGAGCTGTTTTTT. This chain links TRBV5-1 with TRBJ2-2, with D possibly being TRBD1 (5 bases). Germline V gene data show CDR1 as SGHRS and CDR2 as YFSETQ. CDR3 length: 13 residues. Between the trimmed V and J ends, which lost 0 bases and 6 bases, there was a span of 6 bases. The full variable domain, its missing parts supplied by reference TRBV5-1 and TRBJ2-2, is KAGVTQTPRYLIKTRGQQVTLSCSPISGHRSVSWYQQTPGQGLQFLFEYFSETQRNKGNFPGRFSGRQFSNSRSEMNVSTLELGDSALYLCASSLGGPGELFFGEGSRLTVL.

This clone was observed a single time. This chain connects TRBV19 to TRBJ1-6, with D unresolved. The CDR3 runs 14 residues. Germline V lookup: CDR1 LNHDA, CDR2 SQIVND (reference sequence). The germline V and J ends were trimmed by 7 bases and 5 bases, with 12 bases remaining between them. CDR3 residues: CASISGGNNSPLHF. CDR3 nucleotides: TGTGCCAGTATCTCGGGCGGGAATAATTCACCCCTCCACTTT.

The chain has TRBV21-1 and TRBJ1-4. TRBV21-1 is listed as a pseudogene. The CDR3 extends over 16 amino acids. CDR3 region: CASSHRETATNEKLFF. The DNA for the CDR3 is TGTGCCAGCAGCCACCGGGAGACCGCAACTAATGAAAAACTGTTTTTT.

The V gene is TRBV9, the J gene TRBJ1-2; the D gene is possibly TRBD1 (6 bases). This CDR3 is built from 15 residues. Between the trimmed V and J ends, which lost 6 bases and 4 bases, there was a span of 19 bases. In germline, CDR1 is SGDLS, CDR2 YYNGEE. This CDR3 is CASTPGGAGTYGYTF. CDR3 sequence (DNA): TGTGCCAGCACTCCCGGGGGGGCGGGTACCTATGGCTACACCTTC.

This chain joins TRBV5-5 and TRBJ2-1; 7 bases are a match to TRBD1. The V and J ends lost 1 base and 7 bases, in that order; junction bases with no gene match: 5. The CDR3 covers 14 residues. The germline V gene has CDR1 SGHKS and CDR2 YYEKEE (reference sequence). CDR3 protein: CASSLRGLENEQFF. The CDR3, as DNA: TGTGCCAGCAGCTTGAGGGGGCTAGAGAATGAGCAGTTCTTC.